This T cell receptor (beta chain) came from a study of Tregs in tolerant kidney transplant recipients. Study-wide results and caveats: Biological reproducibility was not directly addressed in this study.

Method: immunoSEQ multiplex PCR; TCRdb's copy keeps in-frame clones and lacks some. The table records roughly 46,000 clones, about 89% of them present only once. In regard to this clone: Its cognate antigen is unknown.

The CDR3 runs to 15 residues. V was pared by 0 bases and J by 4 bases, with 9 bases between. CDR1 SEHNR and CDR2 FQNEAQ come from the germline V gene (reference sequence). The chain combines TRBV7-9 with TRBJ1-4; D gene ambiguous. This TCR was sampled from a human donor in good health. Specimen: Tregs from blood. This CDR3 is CASSLARSLNEKLFF. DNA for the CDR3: TGTGCCAGCAGCTTAGCGAGATCCCTTAATGAAAAACTGTTTTTT.